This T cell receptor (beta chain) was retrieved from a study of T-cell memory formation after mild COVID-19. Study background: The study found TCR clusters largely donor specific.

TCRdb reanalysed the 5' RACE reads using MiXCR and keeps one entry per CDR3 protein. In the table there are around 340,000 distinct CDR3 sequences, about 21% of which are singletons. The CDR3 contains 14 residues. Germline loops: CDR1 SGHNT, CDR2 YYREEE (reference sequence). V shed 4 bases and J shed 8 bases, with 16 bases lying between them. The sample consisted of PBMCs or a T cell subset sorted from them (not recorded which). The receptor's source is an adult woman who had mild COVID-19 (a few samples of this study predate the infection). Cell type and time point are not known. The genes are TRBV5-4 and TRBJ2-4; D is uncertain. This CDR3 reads CASSPYSGRDIQYF. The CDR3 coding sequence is TGTGCCAGCAGCCCCTATTCGGGTAGGGACATTCAGTACTTC.